This TCR beta chain came from a study of cytomegalovirus exposure and HLA in healthy donors. This clone has more than one count but fewer than ten. The PCR ran on 60 Vbeta and 13 Jbeta primers. Assay used: immunoSEQ multiplex PCR; TCRdb lists only in-frame clones, some missing. The sample carries about 150,000 clones, 75% to 85% recorded once. The source material was PBMCs. This TCR was recovered from a middle-aged woman in good health and CMV-seropositive.

CDR3 residues: CASRERDRARETQYF. The DNA of the CDR3 is TGTGCCAGCAGGGAACGGGACAGGGCGAGGGAGACCCAGTACTTC. The chain joins TRBV2 to TRBJ2-5, with 9 bases aligning to TRBD1. This CDR3 has 15 residues. J gave up 5 bases and V 6 bases, and 10 bases lay outside the gene matches. Germline-derived CDR1 and CDR2 are SNHLY and FYNNEI. The complete variable domain, with remaining parts taken from reference TRBV2 and TRBJ2-5, reads EPEVTQTPSHQVTQMGQEVILRCVPISNHLYFYWYRQILGQKVEFLVSFYNNEISEKSEIFDDQFSVERPDGSNFTLKIRSTKLEDSAMYFCASRERDRARETQYFGPGTRLLVL.